This T cell receptor beta chain was identified in a study of post-analysis software for immune sequencing data. The overall study: Relapsing-remitting, secondary progressive and progressive-relapsing courses of multiple sclerosis were included. The study's findings and limits: The five TRBV segments detected at higher frequency in patients than in controls included TRBV5-6, TRBV5-1 and TRBV20-1.

About this clonotype: Antigen: not known.

The V gene's germline CDR1 is SGHRS and CDR2 YFSETQ. The V end was cut by 5 bases, the J end by 2 bases, with 14 bases between. The CDR3 is 14 residues long. Unique molecular identifiers had been added to the TCR beta cDNA libraries. There were about 0.85 to 11 million T cells, and some 500,000 cDNA molecules came from them. TCRdb recomputed calls from the PCR reads with MiXCR, one row per CDR3 protein. The sample carries about 400,000 distinct CDR3 sequences, roughly 36% recorded once. Material for sequencing was blood. The gene calls are TRBV5-1 and TRBJ2-7; tentatively, D is TRBD1 (5 bases). The clonotype originates from a girl between 10 and 17 years old with multiple sclerosis. In nucleotides, the CDR3 is TGCGCCAGCAGTTCTACAGGCATCGCCTACGAGCAGTACTTC. As protein: CASSSTGIAYEQYF.